This T cell receptor beta chain came from a study of CD8 T cells in ankylosing spondylitis. The sample holds many counts of this clonotype. The antigen remains undetermined. In making TCR beta libraries, quantitative 5'-RACE with molecular barcodes was used. TCRdb used MiXCR to reprocess the 5' RACE reads, holding one entry per CDR3 protein. The sample records 450,000 to 550,000 distinct CDR3 sequences, approximately 5% being singletons. Trimming took 0 bases from V and 8 from J; bases not matched to a gene: 5. Per the germline V gene, CDR1 is SGHRS and CDR2 is YFSETQ. This CDR3 has 16 residues. Study-level findings and limits: A TCR beta motif of eight highly homologous variants appeared characteristic of ankylosing spondylitis blood.

The sequence derives from a male donor with ankylosing spondylitis. The rearrangement links TRBV5-1 to TRBJ2-1; 13 bases are shared with TRBD2. Sequencing used blood, either unsorted or a sorted T cell fraction (not recorded which). DNA of the CDR3: TGCGCCAGCAGCTTGGACGGGACTAGCGGGATCGATGAGCAGTTCTTC. Translated: CASSLDGTSGIDEQFF.